This T cell receptor (beta chain) was observed in a study of blood T cell repertoires in COVID-19. Under the authors' procedure: How many nucleated cells were present was estimated from reference gene primer amplification. Only in-frame clones appear in the TCRdb table, and some are missing; sequencing was by immunoSEQ multiplex PCR. The V and J calls and clone size were taken over from that table, and D and trimming were inferred from the DNA. The table has about 430,000 clones, about 87% seen once. This CDR3 is built from 19 residues. CDR1 and CDR2 from the germline V gene are SGHKS and YYEKEE (reference sequence). The junction had 13 bases not matched to a gene; V was cut back by 4 bases and J by 0 bases.

The J gene is TRBJ2-4, the V gene TRBV5-5; 10 nucleotides align to TRBD1. The receptor comes from a young man with COVID-19, enrolled during active disease. The sequenced material came from peripheral blood. The CDR3 bases are TGTGCCAGCAGCGCCTTCCGGGACAGGGGTTTGGGAGCCAAAAACATTCAGTACTTC. The encoded protein is CASSAFRDRGLGAKNIQYF.